These 19 T cell receptor beta chains came from one sample sequenced in a study of beta chain features in type 1 diabetes. Reverse transcribing all isolated RNA meant expressed TCRB transcripts were sequenced. Sequencing was performed with immunoSEQ multiplex PCR; in TCRdb, only in-frame clones are kept and a portion is missing. The sample yields about 220,000 clones, 11% seen once. Sequencing used central memory CD4+ T cells from blood. Every receptor here comes from a man younger than 30 in good health.

Many counts were recorded for this clone. The chain links TRBV7-2 to TRBJ2-1; D remains ambiguous. The CDR3 runs 13 residues. The germline V gene has CDR1 SGHTA and CDR2 FQGNSA. V lost 3 bases to trimming and J lost 10 bases, with 13 bases between them. The CDR3 DNA is TGTGCCAGCAGCTTTAAGGGCTCGAAGGAGCAGTTCTTC. This gives the protein CASSFKGSKEQFF.

This chain connects TRBV4-1 to TRBJ2-6; D might be TRBD1 (6 bases). Germline lookup yields CDR1 MGHRA and CDR2 YSYEKL. The V end was cut by 0 bases, the J end by 2 bases, with 8 bases between. This CDR3 spans 16 amino acids. CDR3 coding DNA: TGCGCCAGCAGCCAAGATGCAGGGGCTGGGGCCAACGTCCTGACTTTC. It encodes CASSQDAGAGANVLTF.

V and J are TRBV6-5 and TRBJ2-1; 8 bases agree with TRBD2. The CDR3 runs 16 residues. V lost 0 bases to trimming and J lost 4 bases; unmatched junction nucleotides: 5. Germline CDR1 and CDR2: MNHEY and SVGAGI. Here the CDR3 reads CASSYSGTRSYNEQFF. The CDR3 DNA follows: TGTGCCAGCAGTTACTCGGGGACTAGGAGTTACAATGAGCAGTTCTTC.

The V call is TRBV25-1, the J call TRBJ2-2, with D hard to call. The germline V gene has CDR1 MGHDK and CDR2 SYGVNS. The CDR3 spans 12 residues. Trimming took off 3 bases at V and 5 bases at J, with 4 bases between the two ends. This CDR3 is CASSEVTGELFF. The DNA of the CDR3 is TGTGCCAGCAGTGAGGTTACCGGGGAGCTGTTTTTT.

This clone was seen more than once but under ten times. V is TRBV7-9 and J is TRBJ1-4; D call uncertain. The CDR3 spans 15 residues. V was cut by 8 bases and J by 5 bases, with 18 bases left in between. Germline V gene sequence: CDR1 SEHNR, CDR2 FQNEAQ (reference sequence). The CDR3 region has the DNA TGTGCCAGCGCCTTTATGTGGCAGCTGAATGAAAAACTGTTTTTT. Translating it yields CASAFMWQLNEKLFF.

There are a few counts of this clone. V is TRBV30 and J is TRBJ2-3, with unresolved D. Trimming removed 5 bases from V and 5 bases from J, with 17 bases in between. Germline V lookup: CDR1 GTSNPN, CDR2 SVGIG (reference sequence). This CDR3 has 14 amino acids. In DNA, the CDR3 is TGTGCCTGGTCCCACGGGTCATGGAAAGATACGCAGTATTTT. Translated: CAWSHGSWKDTQYF. Full variable domain (missing parts from reference TRBV30 and TRBJ2-3): SQTIHQWPATLVQPVGSPLSLECTVEGTSNPNLYWYRQAAGRGLQLLFYSVGIGQISSEVPQNLSASRPQDRQFILSSKKLLLSDSGFYLCAWSHGSWKDTQYFGPGTRLTVL.

There are a few counts of this clone. The chain's CDR3 is CASSFSSGRVEGTDTQYF. In DNA form, the CDR3 reads TGTGCCAGCAGCTTCTCAAGCGGGAGAGTGGAAGGCACAGATACGCAGTATTTT. The rearrangement uses TRBV7-2 and TRBJ2-3, with 8 bases matching TRBD2. This CDR3 has 18 residues. The J segment lost 1 base and the V segment lost 3 bases, leaving 12 bases of the junction unmatched. The germline gives CDR1 SGHTA, CDR2 FQGNSA.

The rearrangement joins TRBV5-1 to TRBJ2-3; no reliable D call. The V gene's germline CDR1 is SGHRS and CDR2 YFSETQ. The CDR3 has 17 amino acids. Trimming pared 3 bases from V and 1 base from J, leaving 18 bases between. The CDR3 sequence: CASSSALGERGTDTQYF. The CDR3 DNA is TGCGCCAGCAGCTCGGCTCTCGGCGAAAGGGGCACAGATACGCAGTATTTT.

This chain connects TRBV5-1 to TRBJ2-5, with 13 nucleotides matching TRBD2. The last part of the DNA fits TRBJ2-7 better; the J call may be wrong. The CDR3 runs 15 residues. Germline V gives CDR1 SGHRS, CDR2 YFSETQ. The CDR3 protein is CASSAGTSGIDEQYF. Here the CDR3 DNA reads TGCGCCAGCAGCGCCGGGACTAGCGGGATCGACGAGCAGTACTTC.

This clone showed up just a few times. V usage is TRBV2 and J usage is TRBJ2-1; D uncertain. The germline V gene has CDR1 SNHLY and CDR2 FYNNEI. The CDR3 consists of 11 residues. V lost 11 bases and J 2 bases, leaving 7 bases between the germline ends. This CDR3 reads CASQAYNEQFF. CDR3 DNA: TGTGCCTCTCAAGCCTACAATGAGCAGTTCTTC.

This clone was detected once. This rearrangement joins TRBV5-1 to TRBJ2-7; D uncertain. The V gene's germline CDR1 is SGHRS and CDR2 YFSETQ. There are 13 residues in the CDR3. The V end lost 3 bases, the J end lost 6 bases, and 13 bases lay between the germline ends. Here the CDR3 reads CASSSSGVGEQYF. The CDR3 nucleotides read TGCGCCAGCAGCTCGTCCGGAGTAGGCGAGCAGTACTTC.

The V gene is TRBV9, the J gene TRBJ2-1; 13 bases agree with TRBD2. In germline, CDR1 is SGDLS, CDR2 YYNGEE. V was pared by 4 bases and J by 9 bases, with 16 bases of the junction left unmatched. This CDR3 region has 18 residues. The CDR3 protein is CASSPSGLAGAGSVEQFF. As DNA, the CDR3 is TGTGCCAGCAGCCCCTCCGGACTAGCGGGAGCTGGGTCAGTTGAGCAGTTCTTC.

This clone was counted between two and nine times. The chain combines TRBV28 with TRBJ2-1; 8 nucleotides match TRBD2. With 6 bases clipped from V and 2 bases from J, the junction kept 6 bases outside the gene matches. CDR1 and CDR2 (germline): MDHEN, SYDVKM. The CDR3 is 15 residues long. The chain's CDR3 is CASRTSGGAYNEQFF. CDR3 sequence (DNA): TGTGCCAGCAGAACTAGCGGAGGGGCCTACAATGAGCAGTTCTTC. Using reference TRBV28 and TRBJ2-1 for the parts outside the CDR3, the full variable domain is DVKVTQSSRYLVKRTGEKVFLECVQDMDHENMFWYRQDPGLGLRLIYFSYDVKMKEKGDIPEGYSVSREKKERFSLILESASTNQTSMYLCASRTSGGAYNEQFFGPGTRLTVL.

This clone was seen a handful of times. The chain couples TRBV5-1 to TRBJ2-1, with TRBD1 as a possible D gene (6 bases). V was shortened by 4 bases and J by 9 bases, with 14 bases between the two germline ends. In germline, CDR1 is SGHRS, CDR2 YFSETQ. The CDR3 contains 13 residues. The CDR3 DNA sequence: TGCGCCAGCAGCGACACAGGGCCGGGTGAGCAGTTCTTC. As protein: CASSDTGPGEQFF.

V gene TRBV11-3 combines with J gene TRBJ2-3, with 7 bases fitting TRBD1. This CDR3 has 15 amino acids. Germline trimming cut 2 bases from V and 1 base from J; bases unmatched to any gene: 3. Germline CDR1 reads SGHNT; CDR2 reads YENEEA. The DNA of the CDR3 is TGTGCCAGCAGCTTAAGGCAGGGGGGCACAGATACGCAGTATTTT. The encoded protein is CASSLRQGGTDTQYF. Drawing the rest from reference TRBV11-3 and TRBJ2-3, the complete variable domain is EAGVVQSPRYKIIEKKQPVAFWCNPISGHNTLYWYLQNLGQGPELLIRYENEEAVDDSQLPKDRFSAERLKGVDSTLKIQPAELGDSAVYLCASSLRQGGTDTQYFGPGTRLTVL.

This clone has just a few counts. The chain has TRBV11-2 and TRBJ2-5; 9 nucleotides line up with TRBD1. V lost 5 bases and J lost 5; bases outside the gene matches: 12. Per the germline V gene, CDR1 is SGHAT and CDR2 is FQNNGV. The CDR3 extends over 16 amino acids. CDR3 sequence: CASSHRDREVVETQYF. Here the CDR3 DNA reads TGTGCCAGCAGCCACCGGGACAGGGAGGTCGTGGAGACCCAGTACTTC.

The chain carries TRBV5-1 and TRBJ2-7; D is uncertain. This CDR3 is built from 13 residues. Germline lookup yields CDR1 SGHRS and CDR2 YFSETQ. V was cut by 2 bases and J by 4 bases, with 10 bases left in between. The CDR3 loop is CASSFQAPYEQYF. The CDR3 region has the DNA TGCGCCAGCAGCTTCCAGGCGCCTTACGAGCAGTACTTC.

The chain links TRBV5-1 to TRBJ1-1; D remains unclear. The CDR3 sequence is 15 residues long. V was shortened by 0 bases and J by 0 bases, with 9 bases between the two germline ends. Germline assignment: CDR1 SGHRS and CDR2 YFSETQ. The CDR3 sequence is CASSLGQHMNTEAFF. CDR3 DNA: TGCGCCAGCAGCTTGGGGCAGCACATGAACACTGAAGCTTTCTTT. The full variable domain, its missing parts supplied by reference TRBV5-1 and TRBJ1-1, is KAGVTQTPRYLIKTRGQQVTLSCSPISGHRSVSWYQQTPGQGLQFLFEYFSETQRNKGNFPGRFSGRQFSNSRSEMNVSTLELGDSALYLCASSLGQHMNTEAFFGQGTRLTVV.

J is TRBJ2-3 and V is TRBV30; TRBD2 might be the D (5 bases). Germline values: CDR1 GTSNPN, CDR2 SVGIG (reference sequence). The CDR3 contains 14 residues. The V and J ends lost 3 bases and 5 bases respectively, with 15 bases between them. CDR3 DNA: TGTGCCTGGAGGGGTAGAGGGAGAAGAGATACGCAGTATTTT. This codes for CAWRGRGRRDTQYF.